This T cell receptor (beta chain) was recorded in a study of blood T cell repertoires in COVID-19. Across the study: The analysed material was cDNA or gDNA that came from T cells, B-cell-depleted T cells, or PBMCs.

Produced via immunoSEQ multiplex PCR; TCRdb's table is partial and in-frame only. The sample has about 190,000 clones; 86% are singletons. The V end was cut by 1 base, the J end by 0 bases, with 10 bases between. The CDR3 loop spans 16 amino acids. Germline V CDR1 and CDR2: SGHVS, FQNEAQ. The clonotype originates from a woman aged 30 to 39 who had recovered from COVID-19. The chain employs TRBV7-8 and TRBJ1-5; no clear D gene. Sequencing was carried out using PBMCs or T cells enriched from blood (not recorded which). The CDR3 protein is CASSLGTEHSNQPQHF. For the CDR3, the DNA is TGTGCCAGCAGCTTAGGGACTGAGCATAGCAATCAGCCCCAGCATTTT.